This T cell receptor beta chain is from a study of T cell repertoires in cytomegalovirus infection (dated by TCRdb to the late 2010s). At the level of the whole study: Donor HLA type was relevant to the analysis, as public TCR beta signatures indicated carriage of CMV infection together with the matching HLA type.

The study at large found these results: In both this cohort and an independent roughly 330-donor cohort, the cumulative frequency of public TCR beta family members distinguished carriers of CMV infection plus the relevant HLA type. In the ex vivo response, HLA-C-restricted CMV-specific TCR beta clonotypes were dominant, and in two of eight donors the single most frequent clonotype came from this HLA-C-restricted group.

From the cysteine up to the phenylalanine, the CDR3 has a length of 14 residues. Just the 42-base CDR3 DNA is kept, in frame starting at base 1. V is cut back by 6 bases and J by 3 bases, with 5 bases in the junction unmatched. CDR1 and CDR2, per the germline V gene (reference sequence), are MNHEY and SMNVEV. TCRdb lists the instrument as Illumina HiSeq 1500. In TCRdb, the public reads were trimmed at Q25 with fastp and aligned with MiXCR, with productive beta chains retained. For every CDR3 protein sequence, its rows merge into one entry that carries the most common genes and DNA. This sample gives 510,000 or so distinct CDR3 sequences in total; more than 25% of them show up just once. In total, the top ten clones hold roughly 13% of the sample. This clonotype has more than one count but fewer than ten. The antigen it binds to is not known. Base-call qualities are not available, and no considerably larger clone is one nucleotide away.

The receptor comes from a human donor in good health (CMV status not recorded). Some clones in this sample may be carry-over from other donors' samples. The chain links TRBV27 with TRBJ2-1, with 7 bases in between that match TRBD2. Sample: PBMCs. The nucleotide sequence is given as TGTGCCAGCAGGGGCCCGGGGGGCTACAATGAGCAGTTCTTC. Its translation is CASRGPGGYNEQFF.